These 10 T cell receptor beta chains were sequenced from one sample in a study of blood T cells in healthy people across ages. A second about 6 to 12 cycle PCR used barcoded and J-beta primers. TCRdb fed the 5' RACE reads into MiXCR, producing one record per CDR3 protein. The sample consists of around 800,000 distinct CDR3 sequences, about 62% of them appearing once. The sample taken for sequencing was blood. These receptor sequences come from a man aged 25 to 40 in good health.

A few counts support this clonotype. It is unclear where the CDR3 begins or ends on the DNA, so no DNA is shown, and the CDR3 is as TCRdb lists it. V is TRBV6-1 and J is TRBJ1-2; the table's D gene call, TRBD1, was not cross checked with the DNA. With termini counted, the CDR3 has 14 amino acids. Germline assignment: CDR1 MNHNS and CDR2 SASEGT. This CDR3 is CASSSSDRSYGYTF.

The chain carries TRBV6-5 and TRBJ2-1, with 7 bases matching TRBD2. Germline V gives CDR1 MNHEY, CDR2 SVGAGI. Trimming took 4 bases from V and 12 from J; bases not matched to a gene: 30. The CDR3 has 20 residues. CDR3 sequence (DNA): TGTGCCAGCAGTTGCTCGATAGTACGAAGTGGCGGGGGTAATGGGAGTGCGCAGTTCTTC. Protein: CASSCSIVRSGGGNGSAQFF.

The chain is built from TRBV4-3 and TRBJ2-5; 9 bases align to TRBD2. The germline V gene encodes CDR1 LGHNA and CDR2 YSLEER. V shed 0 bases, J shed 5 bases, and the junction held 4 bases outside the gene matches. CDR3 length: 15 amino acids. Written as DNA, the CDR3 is TGCGCCAGCAGCCAAGAATTAGCGGGGGATGAGACCCAGTACTTC. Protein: CASSQELAGDETQYF.

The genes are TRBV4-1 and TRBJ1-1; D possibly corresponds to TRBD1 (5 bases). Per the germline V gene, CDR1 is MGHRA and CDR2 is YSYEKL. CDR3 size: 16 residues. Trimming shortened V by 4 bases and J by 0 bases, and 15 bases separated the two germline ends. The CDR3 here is CASSPIGRQLNTEAFF. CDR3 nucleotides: TGCGCCAGCAGCCCCATAGGGAGACAGTTGAACACTGAAGCTTTCTTT.

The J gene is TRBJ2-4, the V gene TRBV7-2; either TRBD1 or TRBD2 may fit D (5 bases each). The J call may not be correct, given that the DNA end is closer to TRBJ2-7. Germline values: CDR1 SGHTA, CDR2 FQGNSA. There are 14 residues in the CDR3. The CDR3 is CASSFHGDPYEQYF. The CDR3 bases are TGTGCCAGCAGCTTTCATGGGGACCCCTACGAGCAGTACTTC.

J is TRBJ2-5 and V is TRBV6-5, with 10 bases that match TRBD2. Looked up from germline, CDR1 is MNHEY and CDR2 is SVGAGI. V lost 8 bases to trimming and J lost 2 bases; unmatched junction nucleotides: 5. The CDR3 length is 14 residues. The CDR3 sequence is CASRTSGAQETQYF. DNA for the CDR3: TGTGCCAGCCGCACTAGCGGGGCTCAAGAGACCCAGTACTTC.

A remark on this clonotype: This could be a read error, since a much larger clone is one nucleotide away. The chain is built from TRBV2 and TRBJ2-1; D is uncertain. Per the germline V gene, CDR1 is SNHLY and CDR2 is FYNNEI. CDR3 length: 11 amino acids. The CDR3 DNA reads TGTGCCAGCAATGAAGCTAAGGAGCAGTTCTTC. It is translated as CASNEAKEQFF.

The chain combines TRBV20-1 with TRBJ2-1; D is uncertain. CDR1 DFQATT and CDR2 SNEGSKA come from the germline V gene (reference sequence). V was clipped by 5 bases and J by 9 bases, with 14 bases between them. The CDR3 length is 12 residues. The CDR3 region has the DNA TGCAGTGCTGGAATCCTAGGCTCTGAGCAGTTCTTC. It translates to CSAGILGSEQFF.

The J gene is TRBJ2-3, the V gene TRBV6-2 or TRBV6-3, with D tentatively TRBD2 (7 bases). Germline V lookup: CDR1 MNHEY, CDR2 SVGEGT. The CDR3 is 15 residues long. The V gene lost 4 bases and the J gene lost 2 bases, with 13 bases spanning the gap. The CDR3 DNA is TGTGCCAGCAGTTGGGTCGGGGGGCCCACAGATACGCAGTATTTT. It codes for CASSWVGGPTDTQYF.

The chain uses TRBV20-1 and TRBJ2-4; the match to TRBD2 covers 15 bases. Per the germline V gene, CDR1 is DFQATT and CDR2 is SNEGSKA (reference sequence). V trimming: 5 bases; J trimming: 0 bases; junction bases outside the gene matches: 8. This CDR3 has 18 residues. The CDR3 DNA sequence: TGCAGTGCTGAGGCCGGGACTAGCGGGGGGTTAGCCAAAAACATTCAGTACTTC. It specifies CSAEAGTSGGLAKNIQYF.